These 10 T cell receptor beta chains were all obtained from the same sample, sequenced in a study of T cell responses to AZD1222 COVID-19 vaccine. TCRdb's table, derived via immunoSEQ multiplex PCR, lists solely in-frame clones and lacks some. The repertoire holds 95,000 to 150,000 clones, with about 90% as singletons. The sample consisted of peripheral blood, taken on day 0 of AZD1222 vaccination. Receptors were obtained from an adult in good health.

This chain uses TRBV5-1 with TRBJ2-1; D not resolved. The V gene lost 1 base and the J gene lost 8 bases, with 4 bases spanning the gap. The CDR3 length is 11 residues. Germline assignment: CDR1 SGHRS and CDR2 YFSETQ. The CDR3 is CASSLQHEQFF. CDR3 in DNA: TGCGCCAGCAGCTTGCAGCATGAGCAGTTCTTC.

V is TRBV29-1 and J is TRBJ1-1; D perhaps matches TRBD1 (5 bases). Germline loops: CDR1 SQVTM, CDR2 ANQGSEA. The CDR3 is made up of 12 amino acids. V lost 8 bases and J 1 base, leaving 11 bases between the germline ends. The CDR3, as DNA: TGCAGCTCTGACCAGGGGAACACTGAAGCTTTCTTT. Its translation: CSSDQGNTEAFF.

This sequence joins TRBV19 and TRBJ2-7, with 10 bases matching TRBD1. The V segment lost 4 bases and the J segment 2 bases; nucleotides outside the gene matches: 17. This CDR3 spans 19 amino acids. The germline V gene has CDR1 LNHDA and CDR2 SQIVND (reference sequence). For the CDR3, the DNA is TGTGCCAGTAGTAGGAAGACCGGGACAGGGGATCCCTCCACCTACGAGCAGTACTTC. Its translation is CASSRKTGTGDPSTYEQYF.

This clone was seen only a few times. The chain couples TRBV7-2 to TRBJ1-1, with D perhaps matching TRBD1 (6 bases). Germline CDR1 and CDR2: SGHTA and FQGNSA. The CDR3 runs to 15 residues. Trimming pared 3 bases from V and 4 bases from J, leaving 15 bases between. CDR3 sequence (DNA): TGTGCCAGCAGCTTCTCGACAGGCTACCTCACTGAAGCTTTCTTT. Translated, it gives CASSFSTGYLTEAFF.

The chain joins TRBV2 to TRBJ2-7; 9 positions match TRBD1. Per the germline V gene, CDR1 is SNHLY and CDR2 is FYNNEI. The length of the CDR3 is 17 residues. Trimming cost V 4 bases and J 5 bases; bases outside gene matches: 15. The CDR3, as DNA: TGTGCCAGCAGTGTTCGGGCGTTGACAGGGGGGTTAGACGAGCAGTACTTC. It specifies CASSVRALTGGLDEQYF.

This chain joins TRBV5-6 and TRBJ1-6; TRBD1 is a possible D gene (6 bases). The CDR3 sequence is 16 residues long. V shed 3 bases and J shed 4 bases, with 14 bases lying between them. Germline lookup yields CDR1 SGHDT and CDR2 YYEEEE. CDR3 coding DNA: TGTGCCAGCAGCTCCCGAGGCAGGGGATATAATTCACCCCTCCACTTT. Protein product: CASSSRGRGYNSPLHF.

The chain couples TRBV9 to TRBJ2-7; 7 bases line up with TRBD2. Germline-derived CDR1 and CDR2 are SGDLS and YYNGEE. The J segment lost 4 bases and the V segment lost 2 bases, leaving 12 bases of the junction unmatched. CDR3 length: 16 amino acids. The CDR3 sequence is CASSVRGSISLYEQYF. CDR3 in DNA: TGTGCCAGCAGCGTTCGCGGGAGTATCTCTCTTTACGAGCAGTACTTC.

The chain links TRBV19 to TRBJ2-7, with TRBD2 matching 7 bases. The length of the CDR3 is 15 residues. Germline CDR1 reads LNHDA; CDR2 reads SQIVND (reference sequence). J gave up 0 bases and V 2 bases, and 4 bases lay outside the gene matches. CDR3 coding DNA: TGTGCCAGTAGTATATCCTGGACTAGCTCCTACGAGCAGTACTTC. As protein: CASSISWTSSYEQYF.

The rearrangement uses TRBV11-3 and TRBJ2-3; possibly TRBD1 for D (5 bases). Deletions cut 3 bases from V and 0 bases from J, with 7 bases between. Germline-derived CDR1 and CDR2 are SGHNT and YENEEA. The CDR3 loop spans 14 amino acids. The CDR3 protein is CASSLTVSTDTQYF. The CDR3 DNA reads TGTGCCAGCAGCTTGACAGTAAGCACAGATACGCAGTATTTT.

Notes on this clone: At one of its ends the junction is not consistent with the germline gene, which may arise from a read error. This chain joins TRBV6-5 and TRBJ1-5; 8 bases fit TRBD1. CDR1 MNHEY and CDR2 SVGAGI come from the germline V gene. The CDR3 totals 14 residues. CDR3 nucleotides: TGTGCCACCAGAGGACAGGGCCACAATCAACCCCAGCATTTT. Its protein is CATRGQGHNQPQHF.